This T cell receptor beta chain came from a study of T cells in Graves' hyperthyroidism and ophthalmopathy. Notes on the study in general: Onset of ophthalmopathy came a median approximately 6.5 months after the model predicted it.

On the basis of clinical symptoms, serum thyroxine and TRAb, thyroid ultrasound and orbital computed tomography, diagnoses were made. Amplified TCR beta CDR3 regions came from RNA transcripts. First-round RT-PCR with HTBI primers amplified the TCR CDR3 region. Each CDR3 protein is one row after TCRdb ran MiXCR on the multiplex PCR reads. In the table there are about 640,000 distinct CDR3 sequences, 45% of which are singletons. The CDR3 is 13 amino acids. Trimming shortened V by 6 bases and J by 3 bases, and 12 bases separated the two germline ends. A word on this clonotype: Antigen specificity is unknown.

This chain uses TRBV12-3 or TRBV12-4 with TRBJ2-7; D remains unclear. Material: peripheral blood or thyroid tissue (not recorded which). This receptor was identified in an adult man with Graves' disease, either hyperthyroidism or ophthalmopathy (not recorded which). The DNA of the CDR3 is TGTGCCAGCAGCCAAGATGGCCTCTACGAGCAGTACTTC. It encodes CASSQDGLYEQYF.